The rows below give T cell receptor beta chains drawn from one sample of a study of T cell responses to AZD1222 COVID-19 vaccine. Repertoires were generated with immunoSEQ multiplex PCR, while TCRdb's copy carries only in-frame clones and drops some. The sample shows approximately 90,000 clones, more than 90% of them seen only once. Sequenced material: peripheral blood, taken on day 0 of AZD1222 vaccination. The receptors here all came from an adult in good health. The CDR3 runs from the conserved cysteine through the conserved F or W. D genes are given only for firm matches. Some rows mark clone size as missing; the rest say once, few, many or name a class of expanded clone.

j_gene	v_gene	abundance	d_gene	CDR3nt	CDR3aa
TRBJ2-1	TRBV27	NA	NA	TGTGCCAGCAGTTTGGCTACACCTTACAATGAGCAGTTCTTC	CASSLATPYNEQFF
TRBJ1-5	TRBV6-1	once	TRBD1	TGTGCCAGCAGTGAATCAGGGGGCATAATGCCCCAGCATTTT	CASSESGGIMPQHF
TRBJ1-3	TRBV9	NA	NA	TGTGCCAGCAGCAACCTCCAAGCGGGGCCTGGAAACACCATATATTTT	CASSNLQAGPGNTIYF
TRBJ2-7	TRBV15	NA	NA	TGTGCCACCAGCAGAGATAGGTTGGGCTCCCACGAGCAGTACTTC	CATSRDRLGSHEQYF
TRBJ2-7	TRBV29-1	NA	TRBD1	TGCAGCGTTACAGGGGGCAAGCCTTACGAGCAGTACTTC	CSVTGGKPYEQYF
TRBJ1-1	TRBV14	NA	TRBD1	TGTGCCAGCAGCCAAGATAGGGGGTGGGGACAGAGTGAAGCTTTCTTT	CASSQDRGWGQSEAFF
TRBJ2-1	TRBV19	NA	NA	TGTGCCAGTAGCCTCCAGGACGGGACTTACAATGAGCAGTTCTTC	CASSLQDGTYNEQFF
TRBJ1-6	TRBV30	NA	NA	TGTGCCTGGAGCCGTGATAATTCACCCCTCCACTTT	CAWSRDNSPLHF
TRBJ1-2	TRBV7-3	once	TRBD1	TGTGCCAGCAGCTTAAAAGGAGACAGGGAGTCTAACTATGGCTACACCTTC	CASSLKGDRESNYGYTF
TRBJ2-5	TRBV10-3	once	TRBD1	TGTGCCATCAGTGAAAGCTTAGGGGGCGTAGAGACCCAGTACTTC	CAISESLGGVETQYF
TRBJ1-5	TRBV7-8	once	TRBD1	TGTGCCAGCAGTTTGACAGGGGGATTTGGCAATCAGCCCCAGCATTTT	CASSLTGGFGNQPQHF
TRBJ1-4	TRBV6-4	NA	NA	TGTGCCAGCAGTGACAAAGAATGCACTTCAACTAATGAAAAACTGTTTTTT	CASSDKECTSTNEKLFF
TRBJ2-7	TRBV4-1	NA	NA	TGCGCCAGCAGCCAAGAGAACTCGCCCGGGTCCTACGAGCAGTACTTC	CASSQENSPGSYEQYF
TRBJ2-3	TRBV11-3	NA	NA	TGTGCCAGCAGTTGGTCCGTCACAGATACGCAGTATTTT	CASSWSVTDTQYF
TRBJ1-2	TRBV6-5	NA	TRBD1	TGTGCCAGCAGAGAGGGGGCGCGGGCAGATGGCTACACCTTC	CASREGARADGYTF
TRBJ1-4	TRBV14	NA	NA	TGTGCCAGCAGCCAAGTTTTCCCAGGGACCCGCCTATTTAATGAAAAACTGTTTTTT	CASSQVFPGTRLFNEKLFF
TRBJ2-3	TRBV5-1	once	NA	TGCGCCAGCAGCTTAAAGGAAACAGATACGCAGTATTTT	CASSLKETDTQYF
TRBJ2-1	TRBV7-9	NA	NA	TGTGCCAGCAGCTCCCTCTGGAGCTCCTACAATGAGCAGTTCTTC	CASSSLWSSYNEQFF
TRBJ2-3	TRBV19	NA	TRBD2	TGTGCCAGTAGTATAAATTTGCTAGCGGGGCAGGGTATGGAAGATACGCAGTATTTT	CASSINLLAGQGMEDTQYF
TRBJ2-1	TRBV9	NA	TRBD2	TGTGCCAGCAGTGGGAAGACTAGCGGGGGGAGAGACAATGAGCAGTTCTTC	CASSGKTSGGRDNEQFF
TRBJ1-2	TRBV7-9	NA	NA	TGTGCCAGCAGCACTACTAACTATGGCTACACCTTC	CASSTTNYGYTF
TRBJ1-5	TRBV27	NA	TRBD1	TGTGCCAGCAGACAGGGGACCAATCAGCCCCAGCATTTT	CASRQGTNQPQHF
TRBJ2-7	TRBV30	NA	NA	TGTGCCTGGAGTGCTGCGGACTCCTACGAGCAGTACTTC	CAWSAADSYEQYF
TRBJ2-1	TRBV6-5	NA	TRBD2	TGTGCCAGCAGAGCGGGAGAGGTAAATGAGCAGTTCTTC	CASRAGEVNEQFF
TRBJ2-7	TRBV5-1	NA	NA	TGCGCCAGCAGACCGGCCTTCCCAAACTACGAGCAGTACTTC	CASRPAFPNYEQYF
TRBJ1-5	TRBV3-1/TRBV3-2	NA	NA	TGTGCCAGCAGCCAACTCAACAATCAGCCCCAGCATTTT	CASSQLNNQPQHF
TRBJ2-2	TRBV5-1	NA	NA	TGCGCCAGCAGCTTTCAAGGGTGGGACGGGGAGCTGTTTTTT	CASSFQGWDGELFF
TRBJ2-7	TRBV24-1	NA	TRBD1	TGTGCCACCAGTGCTTGGGAAGACGGGACAGGGCCCTACGAGCAGTACTTC	CATSAWEDGTGPYEQYF
TRBJ2-2	TRBV30	NA	TRBD2	TGTGCCTGGGAAGGTCCGTCCCCGGGAGGATCCGGGGAGCTGTTTTTT	CAWEGPSPGGSGELFF